The 9 T cell receptor beta chains listed next were all sequenced from one sample in a study of T cell changes during pregnancy in multiple sclerosis. The method was immunoSEQ multiplex PCR; TCRdb's version includes in-frame clones alone and lacks a portion of them. This table has approximately 92,000 clones, approximately 93% appearing once. The sequencing used peripheral blood, collected after pregnancy. The receptor set was obtained from a female donor with multiple sclerosis, enrolled in a pregnancy study.

This clone has at least ten counts. This sequence joins TRBV27 and TRBJ1-2, with 9 bases that match TRBD1. The CDR3 length is 12 residues. Trimming cost V 6 bases and J 8 bases; bases outside gene matches: 4. Germline assignment: CDR1 MNHEY and CDR2 SMNVEV (reference sequence). DNA of the CDR3: TGTGCCAGCAGGACAGGGGGTATGGGCTACACCTTC. As protein: CASRTGGMGYTF.

This chain links TRBV28 with TRBJ2-5; TRBD2 is a possible D gene (6 bases). The germline gives CDR1 MDHEN, CDR2 SYDVKM. CDR3 length: 13 amino acids. Trimming shortened V by 2 bases and J by 3 bases, and 7 bases separated the two germline ends. The CDR3 region has the DNA TGTGCCAGCAGTTTAGGAGGGGAAGAGACCCAGTACTTC. Amino acids: CASSLGGEETQYF.

This sequence joins TRBV5-4 and TRBJ2-7; 8 nucleotides agree with TRBD1. The junction had 3 bases not matched to a gene; V was cut back by 3 bases and J by 1 base. The length of the CDR3 is 14 residues. Per germline, CDR1 SGHNT and CDR2 YYREEE (reference sequence). CDR3 sequence reads: CASSSNRGSYEQYF. CDR3 coding DNA: TGTGCCAGCAGCTCGAACAGGGGGTCCTACGAGCAGTACTTC.

This clone came up once. V is TRBV20-1 and J is TRBJ1-1, with D unresolved. The length of the CDR3 is 11 residues. The V end lost 6 bases, the J end lost 4 bases, and 9 bases lay between the germline ends. Germline CDR1 and CDR2: DFQATT and SNEGSKA (reference sequence). Written as DNA, the CDR3 is TGCAGTGCGGGCAGGCGCACTGAAGCTTTCTTT. Translating it yields CSAGRRTEAFF.

The genes are TRBV5-8 and TRBJ2-1; D unresolved. Germline V gene lookup returns CDR1 SGHTS and CDR2 YDEGEE. This CDR3 region has 12 residues. The V gene lost 1 base and the J gene lost 10 bases, with 9 bases spanning the gap. DNA for the CDR3: TGTGCCAGCAGCTTGTTGGCTGGCGAGCAGTTCTTC. Translated, it gives CASSLLAGEQFF.

The V and J genes are TRBV7-2 and TRBJ1-2; 9 nucleotides match TRBD1. Germline CDR1 reads SGHTA; CDR2 reads FQGNSA. V lost 5 bases to trimming and J lost 4 bases; unmatched junction nucleotides: 11. CDR3 length: 16 residues. The CDR3: CASSPDPGTGSYGYTF. CDR3 in DNA: TGTGCCAGCAGCCCCGACCCCGGGACAGGGTCCTATGGCTACACCTTC.

This clone was picked up one time. The chain uses TRBV5-1 and TRBJ2-1, with D hard to call. CDR3 length: 14 residues. From germline, CDR1 is SGHRS and CDR2 YFSETQ. V dropped 2 bases and J dropped 8 bases, with 14 bases sitting between them. For the CDR3, the DNA is TGCGCCAGCAGCTTTGAAGGCCCCGGGTATGAGCAGTTCTTC. This sequence encodes CASSFEGPGYEQFF.

The V and J genes are TRBV11-2 and TRBJ1-1; TRBD1 matches at 8 bases. The V gene's germline CDR1 is SGHAT and CDR2 FQNNGV. V lost 3 bases to trimming and J lost 3 bases; unmatched junction nucleotides: 9. The CDR3 covers 16 residues. CDR3 in DNA: TGTGCCAGCAGCTTGGTGCGACAGGGGAAGGACACTGAAGCTTTCTTT. Translated, it gives CASSLVRQGKDTEAFF.

This sequence joins TRBV5-1 and TRBJ1-2; no clear D gene. CDR3 length equals 14 residues. Germline CDR1 reads SGHRS; CDR2 reads YFSETQ. V was trimmed by 4 bases and J by 6 bases, leaving 16 bases between them. DNA of the CDR3: TGCGCCAGCAGCCCGACGAGAACAGACGATGGCTACACCTTC. This codes for CASSPTRTDDGYTF.